The clone carrying this TCR beta chain was seen at least ten times. In TCRdb, the 5' RACE reads were re-called with MiXCR into one record per CDR3 protein. Counted here are approximately 140,000 distinct CDR3 sequences, roughly 8.3% occurring once; the ten biggest clones make up approximately 7%. These data come from a study of CD8 T cells in ankylosing spondylitis. The J segment lost 6 bases and the V segment lost 1 base, leaving 3 bases of the junction unmatched. This CDR3 comprises 13 residues. Germline CDR1 and CDR2: SGHRS and YFSETQ. This rearrangement joins TRBV5-1 to TRBJ1-2, with TRBD1 identical over 7 bases. The clonotype was recovered from a male donor with ankylosing spondylitis. The sequenced sample consisted of synovial fluid, either unsorted or a sorted T cell fraction (not recorded which). The CDR3 here is CASSLTGVDGYTF. The CDR3 nucleotides read TGCGCCAGCAGCTTGACAGGGGTGGATGGCTACACCTTC.